This T cell receptor (beta chain) was sequenced in a study of T cell changes during pregnancy in multiple sclerosis. V dropped 4 bases and J dropped 1 base, with 16 bases sitting between them. The CDR3 runs to 16 residues. Germline V gene data show CDR1 as SGHVS and CDR2 as FQNEAQ. Generated by immunoSEQ multiplex PCR, the TCRdb table keeps only in-frame clones and is missing some. The sample carries about 130,000 clones, around 95% recorded once. The sequence derives from a female donor with multiple sclerosis, enrolled in a pregnancy study. The rearrangement links TRBV7-8 to TRBJ1-1; TRBD1 might be the D (5 bases). Sequences were derived from peripheral blood, sampled after pregnancy. CDR3 sequence (DNA): TGTGCCAGCAGCTGGGGGGGAATCCACAGGAACACTGAAGCTTTCTTT. This translates into CASSWGGIHRNTEAFF.